This T cell receptor beta chain is from a study of T cell clones after liver transplantation. Study information: TCRbeta sequencing after a pre-transplant mixed lymphocyte reaction identified graft-donor-reactive clones, later tracked in post-transplant blood. Until 12-24 months post-transplant, subjects got standard immunosuppression and no induction.

Overall study findings and caveats: Post-transplant time points were not standardized, so conclusions are preliminary. A significant post-transplant drop in circulating graft-donor-reactive CD4 TCRbeta sequences occurred in most of the 8 subjects.

Assay: immunoSEQ multiplex PCR; the TCRdb copy retains only in-frame clones and omits some. The sample holds just over 80,000 clones; 82% are singletons and the top ten take 0.45% to 0.55%. This CDR3 has 13 residues. The V segment lost 8 bases and the J segment 7 bases; nucleotides outside the gene matches: 6. Germline V lookup: CDR1 MNHEY, CDR2 SMNVEV (reference sequence). Remarks on this clone: The antigen is undetermined.

The sample consisted of CD4+ T cells from blood, taken approximately 3.5 years after liver transplant. The TCR was taken from a human patient who received a liver transplant. Some of these T cells may belong to the graft donor. The chain combines TRBV27 with TRBJ1-4, with TRBD1 matching over 8 bases. As DNA, the CDR3 is TGTGCCAGCGCCACAGGGGGTAGTGAAAAACTGTTTTTT. Its protein is CASATGGSEKLFF.